This section outlines one T cell receptor beta chain sequence together with its context. The antigen is undetermined. The data stem from a study of CXCR3-negative and CXCR3-positive naive CD8 T cells. Study information: Summed over all libraries, TRB reads came to 110 million to 150 million, with about 1.5 +/- 0.3 million per library.

The CDR3 is made up of 16 amino acids. Germline loops: CDR1 DFQATT, CDR2 SNEGSKA (reference sequence). Cells that were CD45RO-CCR7+CD27+CD95- constituted naive CD8+ T cells. Whole-study findings and limits: Naive cells, whether CXCR3-negative or CXCR3-positive, had similar TRBV-TRBJ usage, while memory cells differed. A higher hydrophobicity marked the TRB CDR3s of CXCR3-positive naive cells versus CXCR3-negative naive cells.

Libraries were UMI-labeled 5' RACE TRB cDNA. Reanalyzing the 5' RACE reads, TCRdb keeps one entry per CDR3 protein, without DNA. With fewer than 50,000 distinct CDR3 sequences in the sample, the ten largest clones hold about 1.4%. The V gene is TRBV20-1, the J gene TRBJ2-1; without DNA, the TCRdb call of TRBD1 cannot be checked. This receptor was taken from a human donor in good health. Some clones in this sample may be carry-over from other donors' samples. Sequenced: naive CXCR3- CD8+ T cells from blood. Subset here: CD45RO-CCR7+CD27+CD95- naive CD8+ T cells lacking CXCR3 (TNR3-). This CDR3 reads CSATPMGGSSYNEQFF.